Reported below is one T cell receptor beta chain. The method was immunoSEQ multiplex PCR; TCRdb's version includes in-frame clones alone and lacks a portion of them. The repertoire holds 30,000 to 35,000 clones, with about 89% as singletons. This CDR3 has 15 residues. The germline CDR1 and CDR2 sequences are GTSNPN and SVGIG (reference sequence). The trim removed 4 bases at V and 6 bases at J, leaving 7 bases unmatched. This specimen comes from a study of blood T cell repertoires in COVID-19. The receptor comes from a woman aged 35 to 49 with active or convalescent COVID-19. The genes are TRBV30 and TRBJ2-1; 12 nucleotides line up with TRBD2. Sequences were obtained from peripheral blood. The CDR3 nucleotides read TGTGCCTGGAATCTTATGGGACTAGCGGGCAATGAGCAGTTCTTC. Its translation: CAWNLMGLAGNEQFF.